Each of the 5 T cell receptor beta chains below was sequenced from the same sample in a study of breast tumors, draining lymph nodes, adjacent tissues. From the multiplex PCR reads, TCRdb called clonotypes with MiXCR, one entry per CDR3 protein. The data contain about 35,000 distinct CDR3 sequences, about 36% of them seen just once; the ten biggest clones take up 11%. The sequenced sample consisted of breast tumor tissue. Receptors were obtained from a female donor with breast cancer. Some clones in this sample may be carry-over from other donors' samples.

This clonotype was detected only a few times. This chain uses TRBV6-2 or TRBV6-3 with TRBJ2-5; no reliable D call. V was cut by 5 bases and J by 1 base, with 5 bases left in between. This CDR3 has 12 residues. Germline CDR1 reads MNHEY; CDR2 reads SVGEGT. CDR3 region: CASSESQETQYF. The CDR3 DNA reads as TGTGCCAGCAGTGAGTCCCAAGAGACCCAGTACTTC.

This clonotype was seen at least ten times. The rearrangement links TRBV6-6 to TRBJ2-1; D uncertain. Per germline, CDR1 MNHNY and CDR2 SVGAGI (reference sequence). Trimming pared 6 bases from V and 3 bases from J, leaving 12 bases between. The CDR3 sequence is 14 residues long. DNA of the CDR3: TGTGCCAGCAGACCCGGACGGAGCTACAATGAGCAGTTCTTC. Protein sequence: CASRPGRSYNEQFF.

This clonotype is medium-sized by share. The V call is TRBV5-1, the J call TRBJ2-7; 7 bases match TRBD1. The germline V gene encodes CDR1 SGHRS and CDR2 YFSETQ. Unmatched junction bases numbered 9, after V lost 1 base and J lost 2 bases. The CDR3 has 16 amino acids. Written as DNA, the CDR3 is TGCGCCAGCAGCTTGCAGGGCAGGGGGAGCGCCTACGAGCAGTACTTC. It specifies CASSLQGRGSAYEQYF.

Notes on this clonotype: One end of the junction does not line up with germline, which may come from a read error. This chain joins TRBV7-2 and TRBJ2-3, with 11 bases matching TRBD2. There are 16 residues in the CDR3. Germline lookup yields CDR1 SGHTA and CDR2 FQGNSA. In nucleotides, the CDR3 is TGCGCCAGCAGAGAACTAGCGGGAGCGGTTACAGATACGCAGTATTTT. This translates into CASRELAGAVTDTQYF.

The sample holds many counts of this clonotype. The chain recombines TRBV3-1 with TRBJ1-2; D is possibly TRBD1 (6 bases). This CDR3 is built from 16 residues. The germline V gene encodes CDR1 LGHDT and CDR2 YNNKEL (reference sequence). Deletions cut 0 bases from V and 6 bases from J, with 17 bases between. This CDR3 is CASSQDRGRGNDGYTF. The CDR3 nucleotides read TGTGCCAGCAGCCAAGATAGAGGCAGGGGAAACGATGGCTACACCTTC.